What follows are 14 T cell receptor beta chains derived from one specimen sequenced in a study of Ad26.COV2.S vaccination and SARS-CoV-2 variants. The treatment is: over 15 received Ad26.COV2.S at low or high dose, single or two shots; roughly five received placebo; per-sample allocation not given. Material that was analyzed had been drawn on day 63 after the first vaccine or placebo injection. Generated by immunoSEQ multiplex PCR, the TCRdb table keeps only in-frame clones and is missing some. The sample carries 300,000 to 400,000 clones, roughly 84% recorded once. Sequencing was performed on peripheral blood, taken in a trial of Ad26.COV2.S vaccine versus placebo. Receptors were obtained from a person between 18 and 65 years old who received the Ad26.COV2.S COVID-19 vaccine or a placebo.

This rearrangement joins TRBV4-1 to TRBJ2-7; 9 bases align to TRBD2. The CDR3 has 14 amino acids. V shed 3 bases and J 1 base; nucleotides not matched to a gene: 1. Germline-derived CDR1 and CDR2 are MGHRA and YSYEKL. CDR3 bases: TGCGCCAGCAGCCAGCTAGCGGGGTCCTACGAGCAGTACTTC. It codes for CASSQLAGSYEQYF.

A single count supports this clone. CDR3 sequence (DNA): TGTGCCAGCAGTTTATCTAGGCGAGAGACCCAGTACTTC. Protein: CASSLSRRETQYF. This sequence joins TRBV27 and TRBJ2-5, with unresolved D. The CDR3 has 13 residues. Looked up from germline, CDR1 is MNHEY and CDR2 is SMNVEV (reference sequence). V gave up 0 bases and J gave up 4 bases, with 6 bases separating them.

The V call is TRBV5-6, the J call TRBJ2-7, with TRBD1 matching over 9 bases. V was pared by 4 bases and J by 5 bases, with 10 bases of the junction left unmatched. The CDR3 runs 15 residues. Germline V gene data show CDR1 as SGHDT and CDR2 as YYEEEE. The CDR3 reads CASSPDPGQGNEQYF. DNA for the CDR3: TGTGCCAGCAGCCCGGATCCGGGACAGGGAAACGAGCAGTACTTC.

The chain combines TRBV24-1 with TRBJ2-5; 11 bases agree with TRBD2. The V and J ends lost 3 bases and 2 bases, in that order; junction bases with no gene match: 4. Germline CDR1 reads KGHDR; CDR2 reads SFDVKD. The CDR3 covers 16 residues. The CDR3: CATSDAGLAEQETQYF. In DNA, the CDR3 is TGTGCCACCAGTGATGCGGGACTAGCGGAGCAAGAGACCCAGTACTTC.

This rearrangement joins TRBV6-1 to TRBJ1-3; no clear D gene. CDR1 is MNHNS, CDR2 SASEGT, per germline. The CDR3 contains 16 residues. Trimming stripped 0 bases from V and 0 bases from J, with 9 bases between. This chain's CDR3 is CASSEAWPNSGNTIYF. The DNA for the CDR3 is TGTGCCAGCAGTGAAGCGTGGCCGAACTCTGGAAACACCATATATTTT.

The J gene is TRBJ2-7, the V gene TRBV7-2, with D perhaps assigned TRBD1 or TRBD2 (5 bases each). The CDR3 is made up of 16 amino acids. Trimming removed 3 bases at V and 3 bases at J, with 18 bases between. Germline V CDR1 and CDR2: SGHTA, FQGNSA. The CDR3 DNA sequence: TGTGCCAGCAGCTTGACGTCCGGGACGGATTACTACGAGCAGTACTTC. Residues: CASSLTSGTDYYEQYF. Drawing the rest from reference TRBV7-2 and TRBJ2-7, the complete variable domain is GAGVSQSPSNKVTEKGKDVELRCDPISGHTALYWYRQSLGQGLEFLIYFQGNSAPDKSGLPSDRFSAERTGGSVSTLTIQRTQQEDSAVYLCASSLTSGTDYYEQYFGPGTRLTVT.

This chain uses TRBV7-9 with TRBJ1-5, with D uncertain. This CDR3 is built from 16 residues. Germline-derived CDR1 and CDR2 are SEHNR and FQNEAQ (reference sequence). With 6 bases removed from V and 2 bases from J, the gap between germline ends came to 17 bases. The CDR3 nucleotides read TGTGCCAGCAGTTCTACCGAGGGCGCGGGCAATCAGCCCCAGCATTTT. Protein product: CASSSTEGAGNQPQHF.

As concerns this clone: Additional DNA sequences in this sample encode the identical CDR3. The chain is built from TRBV12-3 or TRBV12-4 and TRBJ2-1, with a tentative D call TRBD2 (6 bases). Trimming shortened V by 5 bases and J by 4 bases, and 9 bases separated the two germline ends. The CDR3 is 13 residues long. In DNA, the CDR3 is TGTGCCAGCAGTCCCGGGACTTACAATGAGCAGTTCTTC. Translating it yields CASSPGTYNEQFF.

The J gene is TRBJ1-2, the V gene TRBV9; tentatively, D is TRBD1 (5 bases). The V and J ends lost 4 bases and 3 bases respectively, with 13 bases between them. The CDR3 has 14 residues. Germline-derived CDR1 and CDR2 are SGDLS and YYNGEE. The CDR3 DNA follows: TGTGCCAGCAGCAACGGGGGTTGGGACTATGGCTACACCTTC. Translated: CASSNGGWDYGYTF.

The V gene is TRBV18, the J gene TRBJ2-7; D may be TRBD2 (6 bases). Trimming pared 4 bases from V and 0 bases from J, leaving 10 bases between. The CDR3 sequence is 14 residues long. Germline V gene lookup returns CDR1 KGHSH and CDR2 LQKENI. The CDR3 region is CASSLGGSSYEQYF. The CDR3 DNA sequence: TGTGCCAGCTCACTCGGGGGAAGCTCCTACGAGCAGTACTTC.

This chain joins TRBV6-2 or TRBV6-3 and TRBJ2-1; D is possibly TRBD1 or TRBD2 (5 bases each). Germline V gene lookup returns CDR1 MNHEY and CDR2 SVGEGT. V was shortened by 3 bases and J by 8 bases, with 23 bases between the two germline ends. There are 17 residues in the CDR3. The CDR3 DNA sequence: TGTGCCAGCAGTTATTCAGGGACGCTAGTCGGTTTCGATGAGCAGTTCTTC. It yields the protein CASSYSGTLVGFDEQFF.

In its sample, this clone was seen a few times. This rearrangement joins TRBV7-3 to TRBJ2-1; no definite D call. Per the germline V gene, CDR1 is SGHTA and CDR2 is FQGTGA. Trimming stripped 7 bases from V and 9 bases from J, with 16 bases between. This CDR3 is 13 amino acids long. CDR3 nucleotide sequence: TGTGCCAGCAACAACCTAGTCGGTGGTGAGCAGTTCTTC. Translated: CASNNLVGGEQFF.

The chain combines TRBV14 with TRBJ2-2, with 10 bases that match TRBD2. CDR3 length equals 16 residues. Trimming at V came to 1 base and at J to 6 bases, leaving 5 bases not matched to a gene. Germline CDR1 is SGHDN and CDR2 is FVKESK. The DNA of the CDR3 is TGTGCCAGCAGCCAAGTCAGAACTAGCGGGGCCGGGGAGCTGTTTTTT. Translated, it gives CASSQVRTSGAGELFF. Full variable domain (rest looked up from reference TRBV14 and TRBJ2-2): EAGVTQFPSHSVIEKGQTVTLRCDPISGHDNLYWYRRVMGKEIKFLLHFVKESKQDESGMPNNRFLAERTGGTYSTLKVQPAELEDSGVYFCASSQVRTSGAGELFFGEGSRLTVL.

The CDR3 loop reads CASSFEGTQNTEAFF. The CDR3 region has the DNA TGTGCCAGCAGCTTCGAGGGGACCCAAAACACTGAAGCTTTCTTT. The rearrangement links TRBV11-2 to TRBJ1-1; D is possibly TRBD1 (5 bases). CDR1 and CDR2 from the germline V gene are SGHAT and FQNNGV. This CDR3 has 15 residues. Between the trimmed V and J ends, which lost 3 bases and 2 bases, there was a span of 13 bases.